Below are 9 T cell receptor beta chains sequenced from a single sample in a study of beta chain features in type 1 diabetes. Whole-study results and caveats: Moderate yet significant TCRB CDR3 shortening was seen in Type 1 diabetes patients in all four CD4+ subsets.

No antigen has been assigned to these receptors. Expressed TCRB transcripts got sequenced, as all isolated RNA was reverse transcribed. Using immunoSEQ multiplex PCR, the repertoire was profiled, and TCRdb retains in-frame clones only, with some absent. Here the sample spans some 280,000 clones, around 15% being singletons. The specimen sequenced was naive CD4+ T cells from blood. These receptors originate from a man under 40 with type 1 diabetes.

Turning to this clone: No conserved phenylalanine or tryptophan ends this CDR3, so it is likely a read error. The limits of the CDR3 on the DNA are not certain, so only TCRdb's listed CDR3 is given. The chain employs TRBV2 and TRBJ1-2; the D call of TRBD1 is as the table states it, not checked on the DNA. The CDR3 numbers 14 amino acids, ends counted. Germline CDR1 is SNHLY and CDR2 is FYNNEI. The CDR3 region is CASSELRDSPLTRD.

This clone was counted a few times. The V gene is TRBV28, the J gene TRBJ2-1; 9 bases match TRBD2. CDR3 length: 15 residues. After removal of 10 bases from V and 8 bases from J, the junction contained 15 bases not matched to a gene. Germline assignment: CDR1 MDHEN and CDR2 SYDVKM. As DNA, the CDR3 is TGTGCCACCACCCCTGGCGGGAGGGCCATGTATGAGCAGTTCTTC. This encodes CATTPGGRAMYEQFF.

This clone occurred a few times. The chain joins TRBV28 to TRBJ2-6; maybe TRBD1 (5 bases). This CDR3 is built from 17 residues. CDR1 and CDR2 (germline): MDHEN, SYDVKM. V dropped 5 bases and J dropped 0 bases, with 14 bases sitting between them. In nucleotides, the CDR3 is TGTGCCAGCAGTGGGGCGACAGATAGCTCTGGGGCCAACGTCCTGACTTTC. Translation gives CASSGATDSSGANVLTF.

The chain joins TRBV18 to TRBJ2-5, with D possibly being TRBD2 (6 bases). Germline V CDR1 and CDR2: KGHSH, LQKENI. The CDR3 is 16 amino acids. V was pared by 3 bases and J by 2 bases, with 16 bases between. In DNA, the CDR3 is TGTGCCAGCTCACCCAGACTAACGACTAGACAAGAGACCCAGTACTTC. Translated, it gives CASSPRLTTRQETQYF.

This clone came up a few times. The rearrangement joins TRBV29-1 to TRBJ2-3, with TRBD2 identical over 7 bases. Germline-derived CDR1 and CDR2 are SQVTM and ANQGSEA. The V gene end was trimmed by 7 bases and the J gene end by 0 bases; junction bases not matched to a gene: 10. CDR3 length equals 15 residues. The CDR3 loop reads CSAGKRGPSTDTQYF. The CDR3 DNA sequence: TGCAGCGCTGGAAAGCGGGGACCTAGCACAGATACGCAGTATTTT.

This clone showed up just a few times. The rearrangement uses TRBV5-1 and TRBJ2-7, with D tentatively TRBD2 (6 bases). Germline assignment: CDR1 SGHRS and CDR2 YFSETQ. The CDR3 extends over 16 amino acids. V lost 1 base, J lost 7 bases, and 21 bases lay in between. The CDR3 loop is CASSLRVTGEALEQYF. CDR3 sequence (DNA): TGCGCCAGCAGCTTGAGAGTGACGGGAGAAGCATTAGAGCAGTACTTC.

This clone has only a few counts. This rearrangement joins TRBV21-1 to TRBJ2-5; whether TRBD1, the table's D call, matches the DNA was not checked. TRBV21-1 is reported as a pseudogene. The CDR3 covers 18 residues. CDR3 residues: CASSKARETGAYVETQYF. CDR3 in DNA: TGTGCCAGCAGCAAAGCGCGTGAGACAGGGGCCTACGTGGAGACCCAGTACTTC.

J is TRBJ1-4 and V is TRBV30; D not resolved. In germline, CDR1 is GTSNPN, CDR2 SVGIG (reference sequence). The CDR3 is 14 residues long. Trimming left V 0 bases short and J 8 bases short, with 13 bases between. CDR3 region: CAWSVYAVAEKLFF. In DNA, the CDR3 is TGTGCCTGGAGTGTATACGCGGTCGCGGAAAAACTGTTTTTT.

The chain carries TRBV6-6 and TRBJ2-5; 10 nucleotides agree with TRBD1. J lost 5 bases, V lost 2 bases, and 2 bases had no gene match. This CDR3 has 14 amino acids. Germline loops: CDR1 MNHNY, CDR2 SVGAGI (reference sequence). CDR3 residues: CASSYLGQGETQYF. CDR3 DNA sequence: TGTGCCAGCAGTTACCTGGGACAGGGGGAGACCCAGTACTTC.